These 2 T cell receptor beta chains were all obtained from the same sample, sequenced in a study of identical twins. TCRdb ran MiXCR on the 5' RACE reads and lists one entry per CDR3 protein. This table has 150,000 or so distinct CDR3 sequences, under 4.5% appearing once. Material for sequencing was memory T cells sorted from blood. These receptors originate from a young man in good health.

This clonotype was found many times. This chain uses TRBV5-1 with TRBJ2-2; D is possibly TRBD2 (7 bases). CDR3 length: 15 amino acids. Germline V gene data show CDR1 as SGHRS and CDR2 as YFSETQ. V lost 4 bases and J lost 4, with 14 bases in between. CDR3 amino acids: CASSHSRGATGELFF. The CDR3 DNA sequence: TGCGCCAGCAGCCACTCCCGGGGGGCCACCGGGGAGCTGTTTTTT.

This clonotype was recorded at least ten times. The V call is TRBV6-2 or TRBV6-3, the J call TRBJ2-1; 8 nucleotides match TRBD2. V gave up 6 bases and J gave up 6 bases; unmatched junction bases: 10. Germline-derived CDR1 and CDR2 are MNHEY and SVGEGT. The CDR3 runs 15 residues. This chain's CDR3 is CASSSFLTSGNEQFF. In DNA form, the CDR3 reads TGTGCCAGCAGCTCCTTCTTAACTAGCGGCAATGAGCAGTTCTTC.